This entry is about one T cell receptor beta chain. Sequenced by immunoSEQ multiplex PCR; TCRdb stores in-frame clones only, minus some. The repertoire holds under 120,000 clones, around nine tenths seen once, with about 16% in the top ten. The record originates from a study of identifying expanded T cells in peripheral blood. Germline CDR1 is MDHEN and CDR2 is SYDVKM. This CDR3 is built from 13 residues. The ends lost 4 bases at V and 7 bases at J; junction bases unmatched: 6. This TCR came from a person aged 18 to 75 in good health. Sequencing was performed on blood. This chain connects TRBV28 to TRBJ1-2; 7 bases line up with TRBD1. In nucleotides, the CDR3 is TGTGCCAGCAGTTCACCCCAGGGGGGTGGCTACACCTTC. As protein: CASSSPQGGGYTF.